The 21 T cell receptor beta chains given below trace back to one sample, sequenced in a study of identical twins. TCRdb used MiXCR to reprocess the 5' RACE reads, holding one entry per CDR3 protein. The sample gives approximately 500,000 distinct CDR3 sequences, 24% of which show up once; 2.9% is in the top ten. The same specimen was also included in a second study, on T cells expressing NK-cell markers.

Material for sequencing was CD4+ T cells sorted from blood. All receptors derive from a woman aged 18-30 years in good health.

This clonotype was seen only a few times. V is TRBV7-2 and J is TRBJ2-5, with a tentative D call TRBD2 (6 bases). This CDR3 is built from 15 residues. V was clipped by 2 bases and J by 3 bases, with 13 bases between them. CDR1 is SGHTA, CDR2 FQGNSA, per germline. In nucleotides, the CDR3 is TGTGCCAGCAGCTTATTGGCGGGAAGAAAAGAGACCCAGTACTTC. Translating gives CASSLLAGRKETQYF. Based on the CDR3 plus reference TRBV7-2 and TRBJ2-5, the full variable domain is GAGVSQSPSNKVTEKGKDVELRCDPISGHTALYWYRQSLGQGLEFLIYFQGNSAPDKSGLPSDRFSAERTGGSVSTLTIQRTQQEDSAVYLCASSLLAGRKETQYFGPGTRLLVL.

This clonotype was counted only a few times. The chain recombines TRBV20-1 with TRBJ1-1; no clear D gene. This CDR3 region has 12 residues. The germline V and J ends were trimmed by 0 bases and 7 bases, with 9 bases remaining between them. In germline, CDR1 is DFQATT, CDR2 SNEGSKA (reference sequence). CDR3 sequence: CSARDPLVEAFF. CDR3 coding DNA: TGCAGTGCTAGAGACCCGTTAGTTGAAGCTTTCTTT.

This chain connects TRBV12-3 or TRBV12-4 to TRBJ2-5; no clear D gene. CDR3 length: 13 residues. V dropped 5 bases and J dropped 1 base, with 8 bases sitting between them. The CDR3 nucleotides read TGTGCCAGCAGTAAGTGGGGCCAAGAGACCCAGTACTTC. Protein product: CASSKWGQETQYF.

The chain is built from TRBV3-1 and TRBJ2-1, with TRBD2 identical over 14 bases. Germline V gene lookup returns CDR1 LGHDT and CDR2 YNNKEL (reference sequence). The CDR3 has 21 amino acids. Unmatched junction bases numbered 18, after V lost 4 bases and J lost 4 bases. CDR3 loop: CASSLRWARLAGGLLYNEQFF. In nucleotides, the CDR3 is TGTGCCAGCAGCCTGAGGTGGGCACGACTAGCGGGGGGGCTTTTGTACAATGAGCAGTTCTTC.

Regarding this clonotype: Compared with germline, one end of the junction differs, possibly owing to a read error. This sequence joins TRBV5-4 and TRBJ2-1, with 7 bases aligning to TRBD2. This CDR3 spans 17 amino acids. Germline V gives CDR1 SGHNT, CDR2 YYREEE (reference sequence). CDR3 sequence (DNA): TGTGCCATCAGCCCCGGACTAGTCGGGGCCTCCTACAATGAGCAGTTCTTC. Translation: CAISPGLVGASYNEQFF. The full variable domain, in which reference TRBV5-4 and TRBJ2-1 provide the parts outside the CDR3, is ETGVTQSPTHLIKTRGQQVTLRCSSQSGHNTVSWYQQALGQGPQFIFQYYREEENGRGNFPPRFSGLQFPNYSSELNVNALELDDSALYLCAISPGLVGASYNEQFFGPGTRLTVL.

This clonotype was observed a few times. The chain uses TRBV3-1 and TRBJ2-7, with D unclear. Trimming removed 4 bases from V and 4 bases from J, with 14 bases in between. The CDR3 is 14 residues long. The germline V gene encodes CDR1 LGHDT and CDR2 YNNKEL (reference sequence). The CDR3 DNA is TGTGCCAGCAGCCCCAGTCCGACATCTTACGAGCAGTACTTC. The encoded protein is CASSPSPTSYEQYF.

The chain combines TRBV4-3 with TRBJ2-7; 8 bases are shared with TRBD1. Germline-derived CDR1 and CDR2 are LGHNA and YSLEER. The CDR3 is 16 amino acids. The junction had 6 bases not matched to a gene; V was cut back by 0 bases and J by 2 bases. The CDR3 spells CASSQELGQGAYEQYF. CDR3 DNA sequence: TGCGCCAGCAGCCAAGAACTCGGACAGGGAGCCTACGAGCAGTACTTC.

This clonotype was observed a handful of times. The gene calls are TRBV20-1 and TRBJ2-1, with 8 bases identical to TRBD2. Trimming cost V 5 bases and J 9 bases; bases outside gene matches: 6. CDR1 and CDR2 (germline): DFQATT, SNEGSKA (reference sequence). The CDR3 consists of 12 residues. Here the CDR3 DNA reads TGCAGTGCTCAGCGGGAGATGGGTGAGCAGTTCTTC. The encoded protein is CSAQREMGEQFF.

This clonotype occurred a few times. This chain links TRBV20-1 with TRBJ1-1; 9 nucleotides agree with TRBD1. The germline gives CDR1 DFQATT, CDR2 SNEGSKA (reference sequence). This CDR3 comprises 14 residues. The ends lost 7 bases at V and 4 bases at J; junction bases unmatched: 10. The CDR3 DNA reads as TGCAGTGTAGGGCGTCGGGACAGGGCCACTGAAGCTTTCTTT. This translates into CSVGRRDRATEAFF.

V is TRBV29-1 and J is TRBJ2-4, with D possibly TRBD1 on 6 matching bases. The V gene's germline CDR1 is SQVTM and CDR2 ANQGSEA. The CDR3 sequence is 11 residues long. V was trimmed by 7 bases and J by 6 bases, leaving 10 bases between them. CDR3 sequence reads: CSGFRGNIQYF. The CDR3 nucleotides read TGCAGCGGATTCAGGGGAAACATTCAGTACTTC.

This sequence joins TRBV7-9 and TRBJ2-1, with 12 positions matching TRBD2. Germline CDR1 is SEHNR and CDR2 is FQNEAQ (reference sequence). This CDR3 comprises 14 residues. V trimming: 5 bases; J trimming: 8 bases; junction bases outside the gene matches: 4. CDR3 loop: CASSRLAGDHEQFF. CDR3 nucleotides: TGTGCCAGCAGCCGACTAGCGGGAGACCATGAGCAGTTCTTC.

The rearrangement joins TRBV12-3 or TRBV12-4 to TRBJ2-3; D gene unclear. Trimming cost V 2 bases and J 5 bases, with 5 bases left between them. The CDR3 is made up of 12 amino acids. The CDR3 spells CASSLFIDTQYF. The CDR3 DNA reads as TGTGCCAGCAGTTTATTCATAGATACGCAGTATTTT.

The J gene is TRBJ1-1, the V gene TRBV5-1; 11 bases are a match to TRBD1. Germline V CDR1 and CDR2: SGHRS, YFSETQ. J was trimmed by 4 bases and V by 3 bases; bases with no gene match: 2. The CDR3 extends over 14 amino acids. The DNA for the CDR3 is TGCGCCAGCAGCTGGGGGACAGGGGGCACTGAAGCTTTCTTT. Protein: CASSWGTGGTEAFF.

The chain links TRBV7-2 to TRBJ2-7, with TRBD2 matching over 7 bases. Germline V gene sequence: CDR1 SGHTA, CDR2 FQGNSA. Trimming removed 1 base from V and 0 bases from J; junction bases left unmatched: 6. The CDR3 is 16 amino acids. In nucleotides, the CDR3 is TGTGCCAGCAGCTTAGTGGGGGGGACGAACTCCTACGAGCAGTACTTC. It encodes CASSLVGGTNSYEQYF.

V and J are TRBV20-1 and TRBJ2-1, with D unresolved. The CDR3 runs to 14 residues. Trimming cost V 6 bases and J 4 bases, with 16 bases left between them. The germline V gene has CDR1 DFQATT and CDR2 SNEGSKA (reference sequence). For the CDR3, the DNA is TGCAGTGCCCAAGGGTCATCCTCATACAATGAGCAGTTCTTC. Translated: CSAQGSSSYNEQFF.

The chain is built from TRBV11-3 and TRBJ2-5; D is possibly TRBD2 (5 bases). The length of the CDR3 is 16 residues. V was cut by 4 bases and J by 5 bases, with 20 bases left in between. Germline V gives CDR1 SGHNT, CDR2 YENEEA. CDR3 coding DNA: TGTGCCAGCAGCTCCTGGACTCTTTACTGGCGGGAGACCCAGTACTTC. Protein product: CASSSWTLYWRETQYF.

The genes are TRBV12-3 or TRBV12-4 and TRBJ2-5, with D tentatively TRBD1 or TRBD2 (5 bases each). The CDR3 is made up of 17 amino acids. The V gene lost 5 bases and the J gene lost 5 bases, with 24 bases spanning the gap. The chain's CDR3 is CASSQGAGVRPEETQYF. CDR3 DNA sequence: TGTGCCAGCAGTCAGGGAGCCGGAGTGAGACCTGAGGAGACCCAGTACTTC.

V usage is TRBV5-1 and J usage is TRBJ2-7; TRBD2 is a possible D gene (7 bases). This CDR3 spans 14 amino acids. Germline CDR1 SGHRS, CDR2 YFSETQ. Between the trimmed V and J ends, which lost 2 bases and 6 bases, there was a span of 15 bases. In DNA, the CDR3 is TGCGCCAGCAGCTTTATTGGGGGAGGGGGCGAGCAGTACTTC. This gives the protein CASSFIGGGGEQYF.

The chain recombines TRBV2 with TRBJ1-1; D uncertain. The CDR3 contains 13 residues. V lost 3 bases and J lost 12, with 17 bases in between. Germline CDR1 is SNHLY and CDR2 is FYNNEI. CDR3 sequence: CASSEGVSTPSFF. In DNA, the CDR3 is TGTGCCAGCAGTGAGGGAGTTTCCACTCCGTCTTTCTTT.

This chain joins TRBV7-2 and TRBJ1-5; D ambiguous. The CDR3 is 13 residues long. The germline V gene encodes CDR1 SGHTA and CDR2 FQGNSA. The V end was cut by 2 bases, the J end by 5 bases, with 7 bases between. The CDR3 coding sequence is TGTGCCAGCAGCTTATGGGGTTATCAGCCCCAGCATTTT. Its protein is CASSLWGYQPQHF.

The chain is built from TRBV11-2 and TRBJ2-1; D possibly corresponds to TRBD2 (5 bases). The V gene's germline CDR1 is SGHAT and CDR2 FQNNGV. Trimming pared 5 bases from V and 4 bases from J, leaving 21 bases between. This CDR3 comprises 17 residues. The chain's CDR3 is CASSIMGGLRGYNEQFF. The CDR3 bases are TGTGCCAGCAGCATTATGGGCGGCCTCCGAGGGTACAATGAGCAGTTCTTC.